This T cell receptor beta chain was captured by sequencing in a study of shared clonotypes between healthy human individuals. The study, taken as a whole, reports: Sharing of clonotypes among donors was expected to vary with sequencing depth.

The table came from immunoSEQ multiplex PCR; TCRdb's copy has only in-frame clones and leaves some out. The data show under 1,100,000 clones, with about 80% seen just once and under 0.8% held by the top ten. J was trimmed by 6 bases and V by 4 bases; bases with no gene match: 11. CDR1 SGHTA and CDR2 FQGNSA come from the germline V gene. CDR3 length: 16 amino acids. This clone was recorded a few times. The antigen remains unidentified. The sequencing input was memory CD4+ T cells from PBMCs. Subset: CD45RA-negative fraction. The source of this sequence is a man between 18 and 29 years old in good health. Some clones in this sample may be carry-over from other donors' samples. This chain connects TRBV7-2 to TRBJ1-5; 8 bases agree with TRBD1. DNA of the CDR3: TGTGCCAGCAGCTCCTCCCCGGACAGGGTGATTCAGCCCCAGCATTTT. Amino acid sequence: CASSSSPDRVIQPQHF.